This TCR beta chain was identified during a study of OX40 agonist ivuxolimab in advanced cancers. The CDR3 consists of 16 residues. The V end lost 1 base, the J end lost 5 bases, and 15 bases lay between the germline ends. Germline CDR1 is LGHNA and CDR2 is YNFKEQ. Study conclusions and caveats: In CD8+ T cells, expanded clones were on average more numerous than in CD4+. Also present in some nonresponders was a low level of normalized T-cell clonal expansion.

Of note for this clone: Its antigen is still unknown.

Clones were read by immunoSEQ multiplex PCR, and TCRdb kept only the in-frame ones, dropping some. Of 85,000 to 120,000 clones in the sample, 90% were seen once. This chain joins TRBV4-2 and TRBJ2-1; tentative D call: TRBD2 (5 bases). The receptor's source is an adult with an advanced solid tumor such as melanoma, head and neck, liver or kidney cancer. Sequenced here: CD4+ or CD8+ T cells sorted from blood, sampled in a trial of the OX40 agonist ivuxolimab. The CDR3 region is CASSQGVSSRDNEQFF. CDR3 nucleotide sequence: TGTGCCAGCAGCCAAGGGGTAAGCTCGAGGGACAATGAGCAGTTCTTC.